This T cell receptor (beta chain) appears in the sequencing data of a study of T-cell reconstitution after alpha-beta-depleted transplantation in children. Unique molecular identifiers were used in preparing the TCRbeta library. One entry per CDR3 protein results from TCRdb running MiXCR on the PCR reads. The data contain a few hundred thousand distinct CDR3 sequences, roughly 30% of them singletons. Study results and caveats: Surviving recipient T cells and intrathymic progenitors accounted for some patients' high TCRbeta diversity at day 60. Several hundred expanded graft clones reportedly were the source of alpha-beta T cells about two months after transplant.

CDR3 length equals 13 residues. Looked up from germline, CDR1 is SQVTM and CDR2 is ANQGSEA. Trimming cost V 1 base and J 4 bases, with 8 bases left between them. Concerning this clonotype: No antigen is known for it.

V is TRBV29-1 and J is TRBJ2-1, with D possibly being TRBD1 or TRBD2 (6 bases each). The specimen comprised PBMCs, sampled before TCRalphabeta/CD19-depleted stem cell transplant. This sequence was found in a boy younger than two with Wiskott-Aldrich syndrome, due to receive a stem cell transplant. The CDR3 DNA follows: TGCAGCGTTGAAGGCGGGACATACAATGAGCAGTTCTTC. Translating it yields CSVEGGTYNEQFF.